The next 26 T cell receptor beta chains were all read from a single sample in a study of T cells after yellow fever vaccination (dated by TCRdb to about 2019). Receptor amplification or capture employed 5' RACE. The sequencing machine was an Illumina HiSeq 2500. The raw public reads went through TCRdb reprocessing: fastp at Q25, MiXCR clone calling, in-frame beta chains kept. Rows merge per CDR3 protein into single entries with the most common DNA and genes. Within this sample are about 400,000 distinct CDR3 sequences, with around 6.5% of them counted one time only. Over 14% of the sample rests with the top ten. In the paper's terms, the treatment or condition label means: live attenuated yellow fever vaccine strain. This material consisted of PBMCs, taken 5 days after the yellow fever booster vaccination. Every receptor here comes from a man aged 25 to 40 who received the YFV17D yellow fever vaccine.

The genes are TRBV4-3 and TRBJ1-1; possible D gene TRBD1, 5 bases. CDR1 and CDR2 (germline): LGHNA, YSLEER. V was pared by 0 bases and J by 1 base, with 9 bases between. The CDR3 is made up of 15 amino acids. The CDR3 DNA sequence: TGCGCCAGCAGCCAAGATCAGGGAACGAACACTGAAGCTTTCTTT. The encoded protein is CASSQDQGTNTEAFF.

Regarding this clonotype: This may be a read error, as it is one base from a much larger clone. The chain is built from TRBV7-8 and TRBJ2-1; D not certain. The V gene's germline CDR1 is SGHVS and CDR2 FQNEAQ. This CDR3 has 11 amino acids. In nucleotides, the CDR3 is TGTGCCTGCAGCTTGTACTATGAGCAGTTCTTC. This encodes CACSLYYEQFF. The full variable domain, with the rest looked up from reference TRBV7-8 and TRBJ2-1, is GAGVSQSPRYKVAKRGQDVALRCDPISGHVSLFWYQQALGQGPEFLTYFQNEAQLDKSGLPSDRFFAERPEGSVSTLKIQRTQQEDSAVYLCACSLYYEQFFGPGTRLTVL.

The table lists this clonotype with a few counts. The genes are TRBV6-2 or TRBV6-3 and TRBJ1-6; the D gene is possibly TRBD1 (6 bases). Germline V lookup: CDR1 MNHEY, CDR2 SVGEGT. Trimming pared 5 bases from V and 7 bases from J, leaving 15 bases between. This CDR3 spans 15 amino acids. The CDR3 nucleotides read TGTGCCAGCAGTCGGGACACACTACTCAATTCACCCCTCCACTTT. This encodes CASSRDTLLNSPLHF.

V is TRBV20-1 and J is TRBJ2-2, with 10 bases fitting TRBD2. Germline V CDR1 and CDR2: DFQATT, SNEGSKA (reference sequence). With 0 bases clipped from V and 6 bases from J, the junction kept 7 bases outside the gene matches. The CDR3 is 16 residues long. Here the CDR3 reads CSARDRVLAGAGELFF. CDR3 coding DNA: TGCAGTGCTAGAGATCGCGTCCTAGCGGGAGCCGGGGAGCTGTTTTTT.

This clonotype came up many times. This chain links TRBV5-1 with TRBJ2-1; TRBD2 agrees at 7 bases. CDR3 length: 16 amino acids. CDR1 and CDR2 (germline): SGHRS, YFSETQ. The V segment lost 0 bases and the J segment 5 bases; nucleotides outside the gene matches: 8. The CDR3 DNA reads as TGCGCCAGCAGCTTGGGAGGCGGGAGTAGGAACAATGAGCAGTTCTTC. Protein product: CASSLGGGSRNNEQFF.

This clonotype was found a few times. This chain uses TRBV5-6 with TRBJ2-1; D might be TRBD2 (6 bases). V was shortened by 7 bases and J by 6 bases, with 20 bases between the two germline ends. CDR1 is SGHDT, CDR2 YYEEEE, per germline. The CDR3 is made up of 15 amino acids. As DNA, the CDR3 is TGTGCCAGCCTCTCACGGAGGGCCCTCGGCAATGAGCAGTTCTTC. This translates into CASLSRRALGNEQFF.

This clonotype was seen only a few times. The chain employs TRBV20-1 and TRBJ2-3; TRBD2 matches at 9 bases. V trimming: 6 bases; J trimming: 1 base; junction bases outside the gene matches: 5. This CDR3 is 14 amino acids long. Germline CDR1 DFQATT, CDR2 SNEGSKA (reference sequence). CDR3 amino acids: CSAQRGRGTDTQYF. Written as DNA, the CDR3 is TGCAGTGCCCAGCGCGGGAGGGGCACAGATACGCAGTATTTT.

The chain has TRBV9 and TRBJ1-1; TRBD1 matches at 7 bases. The CDR3 totals 15 residues. Germline V gene data show CDR1 as SGDLS and CDR2 as YYNGEE. Trimming removed 4 bases from V and 2 bases from J; junction bases left unmatched: 8. In DNA form, the CDR3 reads TGTGCCAGCAGCAGTACCGACAGGGTTAACACTGAAGCTTTCTTT. Its translation: CASSSTDRVNTEAFF.

This clonotype was found many times. The chain combines TRBV25-1 with TRBJ2-7; TRBD1 is a possible D gene (9 bases). Germline V gene lookup returns CDR1 MGHDK and CDR2 SYGVNS. V lost 0 bases to trimming and J lost 7 bases, with 19 bases between them. This CDR3 is built from 16 residues. The CDR3 spells CASSEYSGTGSGEQYF. Here the CDR3 DNA reads TGTGCCAGCAGTGAATATAGCGGGACAGGGTCGGGTGAGCAGTACTTC.

This clonotype appeared many times. The rearrangement joins TRBV9 to TRBJ2-1; D is undetermined. Germline V lookup: CDR1 SGDLS, CDR2 YYNGEE. This CDR3 has 14 residues. Between the trimmed V and J ends, which lost 0 bases and 12 bases, there was a span of 16 bases. CDR3 nucleotides: TGTGCCAGCAGCGTAGATTGGCAGCCTTGGGTGCAGTTCTTC. Its protein is CASSVDWQPWVQFF.

This clonotype was seen many times. J is TRBJ2-7 and V is TRBV28, with D possibly being TRBD1 or TRBD2 (5 bases each). This CDR3 region has 14 residues. V lost 6 bases and J 2 bases, leaving 14 bases between the germline ends. The germline gives CDR1 MDHEN, CDR2 SYDVKM. In nucleotides, the CDR3 is TGTGCCAGCAGCAACCCGGGGCAACCCTACGAGCAGTACTTC. Translation gives CASSNPGQPYEQYF.

At least ten counts were recorded for this clonotype. The J gene is TRBJ1-2, the V gene TRBV9; the D gene is possibly TRBD1 (6 bases). V lost 1 base, J lost 1 base, and 8 bases lay in between. This CDR3 has 14 amino acids. Germline V gives CDR1 SGDLS, CDR2 YYNGEE. The CDR3 protein is CASSVQGNNYGYTF. DNA for the CDR3: TGTGCCAGCAGCGTACAGGGGAATAACTATGGCTACACCTTC.

This clonotype was seen a handful of times. The gene calls are TRBV28 and TRBJ2-1, with TRBD2 as a possible D gene (5 bases). The CDR3 is 13 amino acids. Deletions cut 5 bases from V and 4 bases from J, with 9 bases between. CDR1 MDHEN and CDR2 SYDVKM come from the germline V gene. The CDR3 region has the DNA TGTGCCAGCAGTGCGTGGGAGTACAATGAGCAGTTCTTC. It codes for CASSAWEYNEQFF.

The chain combines TRBV28 with TRBJ1-2; possibly TRBD1 for D (6 bases). Germline loops: CDR1 MDHEN, CDR2 SYDVKM. Trimming shortened V by 5 bases and J by 4 bases, and 17 bases separated the two germline ends. CDR3 size: 15 residues. CDR3 sequence reads: CASSTPTGYAYGYTF. DNA of the CDR3: TGTGCCAGCAGTACACCAACAGGGTACGCCTATGGCTACACCTTC.

This clonotype was picked up a small number of times. V gene TRBV6-2 or TRBV6-3 combines with J gene TRBJ1-5, with D possibly matching TRBD1 (6 bases). In germline, CDR1 is MNHEY, CDR2 SVGEGT. This CDR3 has 13 residues. V lost 5 bases, J lost 3 bases, and 8 bases lay in between. CDR3 nucleotide sequence: TGTGCCAGCAGTCGGGACATCAATCAGCCCCAGCATTTT. Amino acids: CASSRDINQPQHF.

This clonotype came up many times. The chain couples TRBV20-1 to TRBJ2-3; TRBD2 matches 14 bases. This CDR3 is 19 amino acids long. The germline CDR1 and CDR2 sequences are DFQATT and SNEGSKA (reference sequence). V dropped 5 bases and J dropped 0; count of bases not matched to a gene: 13. The CDR3 DNA reads TGCAGTGCTGTTCCTAGGGGGACTAGCGGGAGAGGTAGCACAGATACGCAGTATTTT. It codes for CSAVPRGTSGRGSTDTQYF.

The sample holds a few counts of this clonotype. The chain employs TRBV10-3 and TRBJ1-1, with D uncertain. Trimming shortened V by 6 bases and J by 1 base, and 3 bases separated the two germline ends. The CDR3 has 11 amino acids. Germline CDR1 reads ENHRY; CDR2 reads SYGVKD. The CDR3 protein is CAIRGNTEAFF. The CDR3 DNA is TGTGCCATCAGGGGGAACACTGAAGCTTTCTTT.

V usage is TRBV20-1 and J usage is TRBJ1-2, with 7 bases matching TRBD1. The ends lost 3 bases at V and 7 bases at J; junction bases unmatched: 11. The CDR3 has 14 residues. Germline lookup yields CDR1 DFQATT and CDR2 SNEGSKA (reference sequence). The CDR3 nucleotides read TGCAGTGCTAGCGGGGCCAGGGGGGTGCTTGGCTACACCTTC. This translates into CSASGARGVLGYTF.

There are many counts of this clonotype. The chain employs TRBV6-2 or TRBV6-3 and TRBJ2-7; D may match TRBD1 or TRBD2 (7 bases each). The V gene's germline CDR1 is MNHEY and CDR2 SVGEGT. The CDR3 is 16 residues long. Trimming removed 4 bases at V and 5 bases at J, with 21 bases between. The CDR3 reads CASSSPGRGHRDEQYF. The CDR3 bases are TGTGCCAGCAGTTCCCCGGGGAGGGGGCATAGGGACGAGCAGTACTTC.

This clonotype was seen repeatedly, ten times or more. This sequence joins TRBV5-1 and TRBJ2-1; 7 positions agree with TRBD2. Germline V lookup: CDR1 SGHRS, CDR2 YFSETQ. The CDR3 consists of 15 residues. V trimming: 2 bases; J trimming: 2 bases; junction bases outside the gene matches: 4. The CDR3 loop is CASSFSGTTYNEQFF. CDR3 nucleotide sequence: TGCGCCAGCAGCTTCAGCGGGACCACCTACAATGAGCAGTTCTTC. Supplemented by reference TRBV5-1 and TRBJ2-1, the full variable domain reads KAGVTQTPRYLIKTRGQQVTLSCSPISGHRSVSWYQQTPGQGLQFLFEYFSETQRNKGNFPGRFSGRQFSNSRSEMNVSTLELGDSALYLCASSFSGTTYNEQFFGPGTRLTVL.

This clonotype was counted a few times. The V and J genes are TRBV6-8 and TRBJ2-2; D tentatively fits TRBD1 or TRBD2 (5 bases each). Germline assignment: CDR1 MNHGY and CDR2 SAAAGT. The CDR3 totals 15 residues. Trimming pared 9 bases from V and 4 bases from J, leaving 18 bases between. The DNA for the CDR3 is TGTGCCAGATCGGGACCCTCGGCTTCCACCGGGGAGCTGTTTTTT. It encodes CARSGPSASTGELFF.

This clonotype was detected only a few times. This chain uses TRBV19 with TRBJ1-1, with D possibly being TRBD1 (5 bases). Germline loops: CDR1 LNHDA, CDR2 SQIVND (reference sequence). The CDR3 sequence is 13 residues long. CDR3 residues: CGQRRDEDTEAFF. CDR3 bases: TGTGGGCAGAGGAGGGACGAGGACACTGAAGCTTTCTTT.

This clonotype was seen a handful of times. V is TRBV7-8 and J is TRBJ2-7; the D gene could be TRBD1 or TRBD2 (5 bases each). Trimming took off 4 bases at V and 2 bases at J, with 15 bases between the two ends. The CDR3 length is 15 residues. From germline, CDR1 is SGHVS and CDR2 FQNEAQ. CDR3 loop: CASSYRDPKAYEQYF. CDR3 DNA sequence: TGTGCCAGCAGCTACCGGGACCCCAAGGCCTACGAGCAGTACTTC.

V and J are TRBV9 and TRBJ2-1; D might be TRBD1 (5 bases). The CDR3 is made up of 15 amino acids. Trimming left V 0 bases short and J 4 bases short, with 11 bases between. Per germline, CDR1 SGDLS and CDR2 YYNGEE. CDR3 residues: CASSVEGVRYNEQFF. CDR3 coding DNA: TGTGCCAGCAGCGTAGAAGGGGTCAGATACAATGAGCAGTTCTTC.

Points on this clonotype: Germline is not matched at one junction end, which may reflect a read error. CDR3 DNA sequence: TGCGTCAGCAGCTCCAGGGGGGGACTAGCGGGAGAGGCAGATACGCAGTATTTT. As protein: CVSSSRGGLAGEADTQYF. The J gene is TRBJ2-3, the V gene TRBV5-1; TRBD2 agrees at 14 bases. CDR1 and CDR2 from the germline V gene are SGHRS and YFSETQ. CDR3 size: 18 residues.

This clonotype was detected only a few times. The gene calls are TRBV10-3 and TRBJ2-4; D is uncertain. The CDR3 has 14 residues. Trimming cost V 3 bases and J 0 bases, with 6 bases left between them. Looked up from germline, CDR1 is ENHRY and CDR2 is SYGVKD. CDR3 DNA sequence: TGTGCCATCAGTGACCCGGTAGCCAAAAACATTCAGTACTTC. Protein sequence: CAISDPVAKNIQYF.